This T cell receptor (beta chain) came from a study of T cell repertoires in cytomegalovirus infection. Overall study context: Public TCR beta signatures provided an indication of both CMV infection and a matching HLA type.

This clonotype has just a few counts. Its matching antigen is unknown. General observations from the study: Of the TCR beta families, the public ones yielded a cumulative frequency that identified carriers of CMV plus the relevant HLA. CMV-specific TCR beta clonotypes restricted by HLA-C dominated the ex vivo response.

Germline V gene sequence: CDR1 MNHNY, CDR2 SVGAGI (reference sequence). The length of the CDR3 is 16 residues. V lost 0 bases to trimming and J lost 3 bases, with 9 bases between them. TCRdb ran MiXCR on the reads and lists one entry per CDR3 protein. The sample contains around 340,000 distinct CDR3 sequences, approximately 32% of which appear only once. The sequences come from cultured PBMCs, collected from culture after CMV antigen stimulation. The chain has TRBV6-6 and TRBJ2-6; D perhaps matches TRBD2 (6 bases). The TCR was taken from a human donor in good health (CMV status not recorded). Some clones in this sample may be carry-over from other donors' samples. The CDR3 spells CASSYSEGSGANVLTF. The CDR3 DNA reads TGTGCCAGCAGTTACTCGGAGGGCAGTGGGGCCAACGTCCTGACTTTC.